The present T cell receptor beta chain was sequenced within a study of vaccination and CD4 T cells after COVID-19. This clonotype has just one count. As yet, its antigen is unknown. General study points: Spike mono-reactivity was the property of 304 of 307 vaccine-specific clones in convalescent patients.

The treatment here: approximately 11-day PBMC culture with coronavirus spike peptide pools or control peptides (ViraFEST assay). The Oncomine TCR Beta short-read assay generated sequence data from the DNA of cultured CD4+ T cells. TCRdb re-derived calls from the PCR reads in MiXCR, one entry per CDR3 protein. The profile shows almost 20,000 distinct CDR3 sequences, around 40% of them singletons. Trimming shortened V by 3 bases and J by 7 bases, and 12 bases separated the two germline ends. This CDR3 region has 13 residues. This TCR was sampled from a human donor who received a COVID-19 vaccine. Here the sequenced sample was CD4+ T cells from blood, cultured in vitro, taken before SARS-CoV-2 vaccination. V and J are TRBV12-3 or TRBV12-4 and TRBJ2-5; weak D call: TRBD2 (6 bases). CDR3 nucleotides: TGTGCCAGCAGTTTTGAGGGAGGCGGGACCCAGTACTTC. Protein: CASSFEGGGTQYF.